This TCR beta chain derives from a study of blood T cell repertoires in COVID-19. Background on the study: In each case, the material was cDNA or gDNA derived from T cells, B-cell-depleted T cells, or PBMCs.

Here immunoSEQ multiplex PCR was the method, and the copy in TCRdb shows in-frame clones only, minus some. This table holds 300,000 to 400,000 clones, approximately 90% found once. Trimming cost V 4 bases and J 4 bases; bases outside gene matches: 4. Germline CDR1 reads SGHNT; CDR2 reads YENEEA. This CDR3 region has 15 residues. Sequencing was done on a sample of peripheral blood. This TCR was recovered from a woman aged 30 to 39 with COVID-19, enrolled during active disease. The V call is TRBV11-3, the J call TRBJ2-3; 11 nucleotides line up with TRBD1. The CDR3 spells CASSWPGQGADTQYF. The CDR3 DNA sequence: TGTGCCAGCAGCTGGCCGGGACAGGGGGCAGATACGCAGTATTTT.